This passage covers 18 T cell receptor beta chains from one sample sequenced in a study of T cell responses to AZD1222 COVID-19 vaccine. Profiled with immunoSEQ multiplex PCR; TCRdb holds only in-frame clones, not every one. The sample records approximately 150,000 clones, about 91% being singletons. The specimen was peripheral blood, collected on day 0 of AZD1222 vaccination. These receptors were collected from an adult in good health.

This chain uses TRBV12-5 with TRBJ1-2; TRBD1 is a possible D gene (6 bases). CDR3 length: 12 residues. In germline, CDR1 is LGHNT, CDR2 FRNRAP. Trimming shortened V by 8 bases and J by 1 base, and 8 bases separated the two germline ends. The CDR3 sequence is CASSRGNYGYTF. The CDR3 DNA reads TGTGCTAGTTCCAGGGGTAACTATGGCTACACCTTC.

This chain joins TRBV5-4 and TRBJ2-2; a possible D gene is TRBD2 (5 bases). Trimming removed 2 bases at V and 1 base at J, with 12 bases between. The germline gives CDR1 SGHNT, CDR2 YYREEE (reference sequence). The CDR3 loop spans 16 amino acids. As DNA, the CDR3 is TGTGCCAGCAGCTTAGAGGGAGTTGTGAACACCGGGGAGCTGTTTTTT. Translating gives CASSLEGVVNTGELFF.

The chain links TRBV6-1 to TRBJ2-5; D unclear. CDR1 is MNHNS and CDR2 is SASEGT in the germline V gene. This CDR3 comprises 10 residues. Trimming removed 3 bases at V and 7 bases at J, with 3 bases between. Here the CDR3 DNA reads TGTGCCAGCAGTGAGGGGACCCAGTACTTC. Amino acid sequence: CASSEGTQYF.

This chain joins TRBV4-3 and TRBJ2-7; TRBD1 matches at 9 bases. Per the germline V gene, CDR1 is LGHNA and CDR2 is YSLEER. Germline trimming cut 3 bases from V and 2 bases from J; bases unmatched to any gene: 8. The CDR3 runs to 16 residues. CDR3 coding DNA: TGCGCCAGCAGCCAGGCTCGGACAGGGGACCCCTACGAGCAGTACTTC. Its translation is CASSQARTGDPYEQYF.

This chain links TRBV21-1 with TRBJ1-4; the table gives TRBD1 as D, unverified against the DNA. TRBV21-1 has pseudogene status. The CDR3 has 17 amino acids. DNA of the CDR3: TGTGCCAGCAGCACCAGTCCCGGGACAGGGTTTGGTGAAAAACTGTTTTTT. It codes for CASSTSPGTGFGEKLFF.

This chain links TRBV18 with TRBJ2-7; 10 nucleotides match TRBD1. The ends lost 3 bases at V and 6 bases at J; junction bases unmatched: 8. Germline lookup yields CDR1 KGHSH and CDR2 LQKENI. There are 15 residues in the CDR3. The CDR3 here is CASSPYPGTGAEQYF. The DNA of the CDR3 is TGTGCCAGCTCACCCTACCCCGGGACAGGGGCCGAGCAGTACTTC.

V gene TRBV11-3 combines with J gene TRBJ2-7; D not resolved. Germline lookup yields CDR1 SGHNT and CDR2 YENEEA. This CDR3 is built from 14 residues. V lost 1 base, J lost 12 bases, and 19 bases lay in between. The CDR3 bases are TGTGCCAGCAGCTTAGCGGCCGCGGCCACCGGACCGTACTTC. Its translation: CASSLAAAATGPYF.

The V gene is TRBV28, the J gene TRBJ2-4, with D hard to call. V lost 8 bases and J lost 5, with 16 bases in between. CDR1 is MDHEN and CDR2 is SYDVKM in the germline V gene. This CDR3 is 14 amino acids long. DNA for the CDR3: TGTGCCAGCCAATGGTCCTGGATAGAAAACATTCAGTACTTC. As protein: CASQWSWIENIQYF.

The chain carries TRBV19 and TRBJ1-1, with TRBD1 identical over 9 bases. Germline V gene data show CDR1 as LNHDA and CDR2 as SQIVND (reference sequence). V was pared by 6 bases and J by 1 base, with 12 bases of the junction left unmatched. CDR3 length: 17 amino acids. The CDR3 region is CASRITRGQGRNTEAFF. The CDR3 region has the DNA TGTGCCAGTAGGATAACTAGGGGACAGGGTCGGAACACTGAAGCTTTCTTT.

The CDR3 is CAIRRNTDTQYF. CDR3 DNA sequence: TGTGCCATCCGGAGGAACACAGATACGCAGTATTTT. The rearrangement uses TRBV10-3 and TRBJ2-3; a possible D gene is TRBD2 (5 bases). The CDR3 has 12 amino acids. From germline, CDR1 is ENHRY and CDR2 SYGVKD. With 8 bases removed from V and 2 bases from J, the gap between germline ends came to 8 bases.

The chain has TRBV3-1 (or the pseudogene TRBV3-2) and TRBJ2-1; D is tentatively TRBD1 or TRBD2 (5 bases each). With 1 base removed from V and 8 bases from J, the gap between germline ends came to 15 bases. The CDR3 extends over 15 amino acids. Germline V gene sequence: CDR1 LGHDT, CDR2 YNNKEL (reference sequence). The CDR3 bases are TGTGCCAGCAGCCAAGTCCGGGACGTCGGCCATGAGCAGTTCTTC. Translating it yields CASSQVRDVGHEQFF.

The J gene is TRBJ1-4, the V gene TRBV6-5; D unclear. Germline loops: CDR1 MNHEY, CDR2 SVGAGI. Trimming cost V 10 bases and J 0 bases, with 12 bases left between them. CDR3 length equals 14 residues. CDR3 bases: TGTGCCACCTCCCAGCAGGCAACTAATGAAAAACTGTTTTTT. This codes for CATSQQATNEKLFF.

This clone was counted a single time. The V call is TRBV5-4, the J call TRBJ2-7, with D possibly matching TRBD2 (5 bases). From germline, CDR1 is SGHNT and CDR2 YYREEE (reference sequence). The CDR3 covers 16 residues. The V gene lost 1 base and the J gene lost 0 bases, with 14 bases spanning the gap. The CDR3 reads CASSLNFGVISYEQYF. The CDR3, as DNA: TGTGCCAGCAGCTTGAATTTCGGGGTAATCTCCTACGAGCAGTACTTC.

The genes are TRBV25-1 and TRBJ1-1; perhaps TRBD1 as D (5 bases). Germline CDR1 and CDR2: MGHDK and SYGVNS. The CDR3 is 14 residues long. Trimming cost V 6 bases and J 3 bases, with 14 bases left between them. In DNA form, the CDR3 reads TGTGCCAGCAGAAGCACGTGGGGCCACACTGAAGCTTTCTTT. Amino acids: CASRSTWGHTEAFF.

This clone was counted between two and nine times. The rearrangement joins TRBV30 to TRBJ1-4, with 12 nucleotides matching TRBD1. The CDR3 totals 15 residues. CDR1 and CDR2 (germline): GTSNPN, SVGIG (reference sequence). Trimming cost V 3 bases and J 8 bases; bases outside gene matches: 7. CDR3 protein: CAWSDLGTGGEKLFF. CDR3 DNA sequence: TGTGCCTGGAGCGACCTCGGGACAGGGGGCGAAAAACTGTTTTTT.

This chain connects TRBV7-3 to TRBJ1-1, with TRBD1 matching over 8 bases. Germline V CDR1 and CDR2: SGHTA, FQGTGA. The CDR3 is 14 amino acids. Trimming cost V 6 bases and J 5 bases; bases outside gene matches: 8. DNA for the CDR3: TGTGCCAGCAGTGACACAGGGGGAAGAACTGAAGCTTTCTTT. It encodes CASSDTGGRTEAFF.

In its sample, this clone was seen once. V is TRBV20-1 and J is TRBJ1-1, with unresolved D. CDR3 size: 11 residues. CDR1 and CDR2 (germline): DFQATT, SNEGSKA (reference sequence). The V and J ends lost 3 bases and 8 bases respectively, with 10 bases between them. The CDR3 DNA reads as TGCAGTGCTAGGCTGAACTGGGAAGCTTTCTTT. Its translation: CSARLNWEAFF.

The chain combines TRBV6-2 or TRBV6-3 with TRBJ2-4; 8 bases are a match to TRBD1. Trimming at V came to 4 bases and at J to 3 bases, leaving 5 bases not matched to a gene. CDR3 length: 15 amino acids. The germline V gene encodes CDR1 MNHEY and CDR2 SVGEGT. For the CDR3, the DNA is TGTGCCAGCAGTTCCAGACAGGGGTTCAAAAACATTCAGTACTTC. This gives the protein CASSSRQGFKNIQYF.